Included here is one TCR beta chain sequence, with context. This record belongs to a study of blood T cell repertoires in COVID-19. Study-level background: PBMCs, B-cell-depleted T cells, or T cells were the source of the cDNA or gDNA that made up the material.

Authors' data handling: Reference gene primer amplification gave estimated nucleated cell counts. TCRdb's table, derived via immunoSEQ multiplex PCR, lists solely in-frame clones and lacks some. The V and J calls and clone size were taken over from that table, and D and trimming were inferred from the DNA. Here the sample spans some 89,000 clones, more than 70% being singletons. Sequencing used peripheral blood. The TCR comes from a man aged 45-60 years with acute or convalescent COVID-19.

The DNA for the CDR3 is TGTGCCACCAGTGATTTTGCAGGGGATGAGCAGTTCTTC. This encodes CATSDFAGDEQFF. The J gene is TRBJ2-1, the V gene TRBV24-1; a weak D match, TRBD1 (6 bases). V was shortened by 1 base and J by 8 bases, with 8 bases between the two germline ends. The CDR3 covers 13 residues. Germline CDR1 is KGHDR and CDR2 is SFDVKD.